This T cell receptor beta chain is from a study of blood T cell repertoires in COVID-19. In Seattle, patients joined the study during active infection and were tracked longitudinally. Some clones are missing from TCRdb's copy, which holds only in-frame ones; the method was immunoSEQ multiplex PCR. Of more than 95,000 clones in the sample, around 76% were seen once. Germline V gives CDR1 SGHRS, CDR2 YFSETQ. Trimming stripped 2 bases from V and 2 bases from J, with 10 bases between. This CDR3 contains 14 residues. Sequencing was done on a sample of peripheral blood. The sequence came from a man older than 75 with COVID-19, enrolled during active disease. V and J are TRBV5-1 and TRBJ1-1, with a possible D match to TRBD1 (5 bases). CDR3 nucleotides: TGCGCCAGCAGCTTAAAGGACACAAACACTGAAGCTTTCTTT. This translates into CASSLKDTNTEAFF.